This is a list of T cell receptor beta chains from one sample in a study of control samples from healthy donors and cancer patients. Libraries were prepared by immunoSEQ multiplex PCR; TCRdb keeps only in-frame clonotypes and omits some of them. The table shows some 130,000 clones, with 75% to 95% occurring only once. Material for sequencing was blood. All receptors derive from a middle-aged man in good health. Both conserved end residues are part of each CDR3. The D gene is left open where the match is weak. Clone size appears in some rows only: once, few, many, or a class for an expanded clone.

j_call	clone_size	v_call	d_call	cdr3_aa	cdr3_nt
TRBJ2-7	NA	TRBV5-6	TRBD1	CASSLGVDRGHSYEQYF	TGTGCCAGCAGCTTGGGAGTGGACAGGGGACACTCCTACGAGCAGTACTTC
TRBJ1-3	NA	TRBV18	NA	CASSPEVGQRSGNTIYF	TGTGCCAGCTCACCCGAGGTGGGCCAGCGTTCTGGAAACACCATATATTTT
TRBJ1-4	NA	TRBV19	NA	CASSIVFLPTNEKLFF	TGTGCCAGTAGTATAGTTTTTCTACCAACTAATGAAAAACTGTTTTTT
TRBJ1-1	few	TRBV6-6	TRBD1	CASSYSGQGGTEAFF	TGTGCCAGCAGTTACTCAGGACAGGGAGGGACTGAAGCTTTCTTT
TRBJ2-7	NA	TRBV5-4	NA	CASSDVSQGYEQYF	TGTGCCAGCAGCGATGTATCCCAGGGCTACGAGCAGTACTTC
TRBJ2-7	NA	TRBV28	TRBD2	CASIRGLAGYEQYF	TGTGCCAGCATTAGGGGACTAGCGGGGTACGAGCAGTACTTC
TRBJ2-2	NA	TRBV7-8	NA	CASRRGPTGELFF	TGTGCCAGCAGGCGCGGACCCACCGGGGAGCTGTTTTTT
TRBJ2-7	NA	TRBV9	TRBD2	CASSVGASGAYEQYF	TGTGCCAGCAGCGTAGGGGCCAGCGGGGCCTACGAGCAGTACTTC
TRBJ2-1	NA	TRBV7-8	NA	CASSHRRTSDGEQFF	TGTGCCAGCAGCCATCGAAGAACGTCGGACGGTGAGCAGTTCTTC
TRBJ1-5	once	TRBV5-1	TRBD1	CASSPTGGGQPQHF	TGCGCCAGCAGCCCGACAGGGGGAGGACAGCCCCAGCATTTT
TRBJ2-1	NA	TRBV29-1	TRBD1	CSVEDVNRGNEQFF	TGCAGCGTTGAAGATGTCAACAGGGGCAATGAGCAGTTCTTC
TRBJ1-4	NA	TRBV2	TRBD1	CASIWGGTGGRRGVEEKLFF	TGTGCCAGCATCTGGGGCGGGACAGGGGGCAGGCGAGGTGTGGAAGAAAAACTGTTTTTT
TRBJ2-1	NA	TRBV5-6	NA	CASSLLSNNEQFF	TGTGCCAGCAGCTTGCTCTCTAACAATGAGCAGTTCTTC
TRBJ2-7	NA	TRBV11-2	TRBD2	CASSVLRGGSYEQYF	TGTGCCAGCAGCGTTTTGCGGGGGGGATCCTACGAGCAGTACTTC
TRBJ2-5	NA	TRBV4-1	NA	CASSRLLQETQYF	TGCGCCAGCAGCCGCCTCTTACAAGAGACCCAGTACTTC
TRBJ1-5	NA	TRBV6-5	NA	CASSSSRTGSQPQHF	TGTGCCAGCAGTTCCTCGCGTACAGGGAGTCAGCCCCAGCATTTT
TRBJ2-7	NA	TRBV5-6	NA	CASSKIGLKDYEQYF	TGTGCCAGCAGCAAGATAGGCTTAAAAGACTACGAGCAGTACTTC
TRBJ2-2	NA	TRBV6-1	NA	CASSAAGTAYSNTGELFF	TGTGCCAGCAGTGCGGCGGGGACAGCATATTCGAACACCGGGGAGCTGTTTTTT
TRBJ1-2	NA	TRBV20-1	NA	CSARTGYGYTF	TGCAGTGCTAGAACAGGCTATGGCTACACCTTC
TRBJ2-3	medium-sized	TRBV27	NA	CASSYLLGTAQYF	TGTGCCAGCAGCTACCTACTGGGTACTGCGCAGTATTTT
TRBJ1-6	NA	TRBV7-9	NA	CASAPGNSPLHF	TGTGCCAGCGCCCCGGGGAATTCACCCCTCCACTTT
TRBJ1-1	NA	TRBV27	NA	CASSSGRWNTEAFF	TGTGCCAGCAGTTCCGGGAGATGGAACACTGAAGCTTTCTTT
TRBJ2-6	NA	TRBV19	TRBD1	CASRDRVGANVLTF	TGTGCCAGTAGGGACAGGGTTGGGGCCAACGTCCTGACTTTC
TRBJ2-3	NA	TRBV9	NA	CASSPSPGRRDTQYF	TGTGCCAGCAGCCCCTCCCCGGGACGCCGCGATACGCAGTATTTT
TRBJ2-3	NA	TRBV5-1	TRBD2	CASSFGGASGGVLDTQYF	TGCGCCAGCAGCTTTGGTGGAGCTAGCGGGGGGGTGTTAGATACGCAGTATTTT
TRBJ2-1	NA	TRBV5-4	TRBD2	CASSLTSGGYNEQFF	TGTGCCAGCAGCTTGACCAGCGGGGGTTACAATGAGCAGTTCTTC
TRBJ1-1	few	TRBV7-3	NA	CASSPGRNTEAFF	TGTGCCAGCAGCCCAGGGCGAAACACTGAAGCTTTCTTT
TRBJ1-1	NA	TRBV20-1	NA	CSASTVMNTEAFF	TGCAGTGCTAGTACGGTGATGAACACTGAAGCTTTCTTT
TRBJ2-2	once	TRBV15	TRBD1	CATSSPGQGKTGELFF	TGTGCCACCAGCAGCCCGGGACAGGGGAAGACCGGGGAGCTGTTTTTT
TRBJ1-2	NA	TRBV11-2	NA	CASSFHALRATSNYGYTF	TGTGCCAGCAGCTTCCACGCCCTCCGGGCCACCTCTAACTATGGCTACACCTTC
TRBJ2-3	NA	TRBV3-1/TRBV3-2	TRBD2	CASSQGGGGVSDTQYF	TGTGCCAGCAGCCAAGGCGGCGGGGGGGTTTCAGATACGCAGTATTTT
TRBJ1-1	NA	TRBV11-2	TRBD1	CASSLDRGRTTEAFF	TGTGCCAGCAGCCTGGACAGGGGACGAACGACTGAAGCTTTCTTT
TRBJ1-5	NA	TRBV7-2	NA	CASSDVADNQPQHF	TGTGCCAGCAGTGATGTGGCGGATAATCAGCCCCAGCATTTT
TRBJ2-2	NA	TRBV27	NA	CASSFRGNTGELFF	TGTGCCAGCAGTTTTAGGGGGAACACCGGGGAGCTGTTTTTT
TRBJ2-7	NA	TRBV19	TRBD1	CASSETGASYEQYF	TGTGCCAGTAGCGAGACAGGGGCGTCCTACGAGCAGTACTTC
TRBJ2-2	NA	TRBV19	NA	CASSMGSGTGELFF	TGTGCCAGTAGTATGGGGTCGGGCACCGGGGAGCTGTTTTTT
TRBJ1-4	NA	TRBV6-5	TRBD1	CASSSGTGELEKLFF	TGTGCCAGCAGTTCCGGGACAGGGGAATTAGAAAAACTGTTTTTT
TRBJ1-4	NA	TRBV9	NA	CASSAEGRGEKLFF	TGTGCCAGCAGCGCCGAGGGGAGGGGGGAAAAACTGTTTTTT
TRBJ1-1	NA	TRBV4-1	NA	CASNYREGNTEAFF	TGCGCCAGCAACTACAGGGAGGGGAACACTGAAGCTTTCTTT
TRBJ1-3	NA	TRBV5-8	NA	CASSLLGNTIYF	TGTGCCAGCAGCTTGTTGGGAAACACCATATATTTT
TRBJ1-1	NA	TRBV7-9	NA	CASSSQQGYGEAFF	TGTGCCAGCAGCTCTCAACAGGGCTATGGTGAAGCTTTCTTT
TRBJ1-5	NA	TRBV5-6	NA	CASSLNFGTGQPQHF	TGTGCCAGCAGCTTGAACTTCGGAACGGGGCAGCCCCAGCATTTT
TRBJ1-5	few	TRBV7-9	NA	CASSLSSNQPQHF	TGTGCCAGCAGCTTATCGAGCAATCAGCCCCAGCATTTT
TRBJ2-3	NA	TRBV10-3	NA	CAISEKGLTDTQYF	TGTGCCATCAGTGAGAAGGGACTCACAGATACGCAGTATTTT
TRBJ2-5	NA	TRBV7-9	NA	CASSLGGGETQYF	TGTGCCAGCAGCTTAGGAGGCGGGGAGACCCAGTACTTC
TRBJ1-4	NA	TRBV4-2	NA	CASSRGQGKTNEKLFF	TGTGCCAGCAGCCGAGGGCAGGGTAAAACTAATGAAAAACTGTTTTTT
TRBJ2-4	NA	TRBV5-1	NA	CASSLHSSDGNIQYF	TGCGCCAGCAGCTTGCACTCTAGCGATGGCAACATTCAGTACTTC
TRBJ1-2	NA	TRBV28	TRBD1	CASGIQGLIYGYTF	TGTGCCAGCGGAATACAGGGGTTAATCTATGGCTACACCTTC
TRBJ2-7	NA	TRBV6-5	NA	CASSYSRAAYEQYF	TGTGCCAGCAGTTATTCTAGGGCTGCCTACGAGCAGTACTTC
TRBJ2-7	once	TRBV18	TRBD2	CASSLGTSGGDEQYF	TGTGCCAGCTCACTCGGGACTAGCGGGGGAGACGAGCAGTACTTC
TRBJ2-4	NA	TRBV5-1	TRBD1	CASSLRQGADIQYF	TGCGCCAGCAGCCTAAGACAGGGGGCAGACATTCAGTACTTC
TRBJ2-7	NA	TRBV5-4	NA	CASSLAGTAVEQYF	TGTGCCAGCAGCTTGGCCGGGACTGCAGTCGAGCAGTACTTC
TRBJ1-2	NA	TRBV2	TRBD1	CASRDRGPGYTF	TGTGCCAGCAGGGACAGGGGGCCTGGCTACACCTTC
TRBJ1-3	NA	TRBV28	NA	CASSEPAGTRGNTIYF	TGTGCCAGCAGCGAACCCGCCGGGACACGGGGAAACACCATATATTTT
TRBJ1-1	NA	TRBV10-3	TRBD1	CAISGTGQGILAFF	TGTGCCATCAGTGGTACCGGACAGGGGATATTGGCTTTCTTT
TRBJ2-7	once	TRBV11-2	NA	CASSLDQVSSEQYF	TGTGCCAGCAGCTTAGATCAAGTTTCTTCCGAGCAGTACTTC
TRBJ2-5	once	TRBV28	NA	CASSFSHWQGFVTQYF	TGTGCCAGCAGTTTCTCGCACTGGCAGGGGTTCGTGACCCAGTACTTC